This T cell receptor beta chain was recovered during a study of T cell responses to AZD1222 COVID-19 vaccine. Whole-study results and caveats: At baseline, seropositivity was found in only a handful of AZD1222 recipients.

As regards this clone: Antigen specificity is unknown.

Assay: immunoSEQ multiplex PCR; the TCRdb copy retains only in-frame clones and omits some. The data hold approximately 110,000 clones, with around 85% observed a single time. This receptor was taken from an adult in good health. Sequencing was performed on peripheral blood, taken on day 0 of AZD1222 vaccination.

The CDR3 region has the DNA TGCGCCAGCAGCCAAGTAGTGGTGGTGAGACAGGGGGGATTTGGCTACACCTTC. This encodes CASSQVVVVRQGGFGYTF. The chain links TRBV4-1 to TRBJ1-2; the match to TRBD1 covers 9 bases. The CDR3 extends over 18 amino acids. The germline gives CDR1 MGHRA, CDR2 YSYEKL. V dropped 1 base and J dropped 7; count of bases not matched to a gene: 16.